Listed here are 4 T cell receptor beta chains from one sample, sequenced in a study of blood T cell repertoires in COVID-19 (dated by TCRdb to about 2020). Libraries were built with the immunoSEQ multiplex PCR assay. In its TCRdb copy, this immuneACCESS table keeps in-frame sequences only and misses some clones. Where compared with another copy, unresolved V genes explain less than half of these, and the others have no known cause. The table for this sample lists about 170,000 clones; 80% to 90% of them were counted only once. The ten largest clones add up to roughly 3.9% of the sample. The sequenced sample consisted of peripheral blood. The origin of the receptors is a man aged 18 to 35 with active or convalescent COVID-19.

The chain combines TRBV11-2 with TRBJ2-7; TRBD1 matches at 8 bases. The CDR3 has 16 residues. CDR1 is SGHAT, CDR2 FQNNGV, per germline. Trimming removed 2 bases from V and 5 bases from J; junction bases left unmatched: 11. The chain's CDR3 is CASSLSWTGKANEQYV. The CDR3 region has the DNA TGTGCCAGCAGCTTATCGTGGACAGGGAAGGCAAACGAGCAGTACGTC.

The chain combines TRBV7-9 with TRBJ1-2, with a weak D call TRBD1 (6 bases). CDR3 length: 15 amino acids. CDR1 SEHNR and CDR2 FQNEAQ come from the germline V gene (reference sequence). With 2 bases removed from V and 5 bases from J, the gap between germline ends came to 15 bases. CDR3 sequence reads: CASSLRLDSDYGYTF. The DNA of the CDR3 is TGTGCCAGCAGCTTACGTTTGGACAGCGATTATGGCTACACCTTC.

The chain couples TRBV3-1 (or the pseudogene TRBV3-2) to TRBJ2-2; TRBD2 matches at 7 bases. The V and J ends lost 0 bases and 0 bases, in that order; junction bases with no gene match: 1. This CDR3 has 16 residues. The V gene's germline CDR1 is LGHDT and CDR2 YNNKEL (reference sequence). The chain's CDR3 is CASSQDTSANTGELFF. In DNA, the CDR3 is TGTGCCAGCAGCCAAGATACTAGCGCGAACACCGGGGAGCTGTTTTTT.

The sample holds a few counts of this clone. V gene TRBV6-2 or TRBV6-3 combines with J gene TRBJ2-1, with 10 nucleotides matching TRBD2. Germline trimming cut 6 bases from V and 8 bases from J; bases unmatched to any gene: 13. Germline CDR1 MNHEY, CDR2 SVGEGT. CDR3 size: 16 residues. The DNA of the CDR3 is TGTGCCAGCAGCGAGAAGGTCGAGCGGGGGGGGGATGAGCAGTTCTTC. Amino acid sequence: CASSEKVERGGDEQFF.